This T cell receptor beta chain was identified in a study of T cell changes during pregnancy in multiple sclerosis. Sequenced by immunoSEQ multiplex PCR; TCRdb stores in-frame clones only, minus some. The sample consists of 70,000 to 100,000 clones, 85% to 95% of them appearing once. This TCR was recovered from a female donor with multiple sclerosis, enrolled in a pregnancy study. Source: peripheral blood, taken in the first trimester of pregnancy.

The CDR3 DNA sequence: TGTGCCAGTAGTAAACGGCTAGCGGGAGAGGTTCTGGCCTACAATGAGCAGTTCTTC. Its translation is CASSKRLAGEVLAYNEQFF. The chain employs TRBV19 and TRBJ2-1; 10 bases are shared with TRBD2. Trimming cost V 4 bases and J 2 bases; bases outside gene matches: 14. The CDR3 extends over 19 amino acids. CDR1 LNHDA and CDR2 SQIVND come from the germline V gene (reference sequence).